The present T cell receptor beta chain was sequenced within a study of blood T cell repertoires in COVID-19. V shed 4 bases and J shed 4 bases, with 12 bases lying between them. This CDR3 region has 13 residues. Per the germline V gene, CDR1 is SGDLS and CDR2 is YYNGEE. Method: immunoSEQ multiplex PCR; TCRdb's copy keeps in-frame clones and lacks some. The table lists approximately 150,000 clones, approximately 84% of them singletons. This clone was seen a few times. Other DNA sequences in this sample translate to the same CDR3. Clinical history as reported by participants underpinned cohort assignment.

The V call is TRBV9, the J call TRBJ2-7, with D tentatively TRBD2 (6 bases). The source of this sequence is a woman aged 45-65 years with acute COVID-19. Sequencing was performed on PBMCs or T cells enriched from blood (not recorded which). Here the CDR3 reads CASSTGLPYEQYF. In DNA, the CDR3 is TGTGCCAGCAGCACGGGACTTCCGTACGAGCAGTACTTC.